This TCR beta chain stems from a study of brain T cells in children with intractable seizures. This clone appeared once. The CDR3 is 16 amino acids. Germline-derived CDR1 and CDR2 are SGHDT and YYEEEE. V was pared by 2 bases and J by 14 bases, with 23 bases between. Clones were read by immunoSEQ multiplex PCR, and TCRdb kept only the in-frame ones, dropping some. The sample comprises around 44,000 clones, 90% of which are singletons, and roughly 6% rests with the top ten. Only cases whose brain tissue showed the highest T cell transcript signatures were sequenced. This TCR derives from a girl under 10 years old with tuberous sclerosis and intractable seizures. The specimen comprised peripheral blood, sampled at surgery. The chain carries TRBV5-6 and TRBJ1-6; tentatively, D is TRBD1 (6 bases). CDR3 DNA sequence: TGTGCCAGCAGCTTAAGGCAGGGGTCCTCGTTGTTATCCCTCCACTTT. It codes for CASSLRQGSSLLSLHF.